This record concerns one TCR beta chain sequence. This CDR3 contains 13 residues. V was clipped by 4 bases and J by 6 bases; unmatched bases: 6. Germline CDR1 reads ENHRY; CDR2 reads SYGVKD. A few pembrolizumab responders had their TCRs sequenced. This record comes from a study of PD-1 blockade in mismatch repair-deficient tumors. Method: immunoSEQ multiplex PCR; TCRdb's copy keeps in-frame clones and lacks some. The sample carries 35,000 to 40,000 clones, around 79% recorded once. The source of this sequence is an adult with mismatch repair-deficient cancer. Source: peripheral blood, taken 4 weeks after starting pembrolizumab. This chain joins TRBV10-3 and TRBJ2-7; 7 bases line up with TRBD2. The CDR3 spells CAISAQGEGEQYF. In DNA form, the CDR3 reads TGTGCCATCAGTGCTCAAGGGGAGGGCGAGCAGTACTTC.